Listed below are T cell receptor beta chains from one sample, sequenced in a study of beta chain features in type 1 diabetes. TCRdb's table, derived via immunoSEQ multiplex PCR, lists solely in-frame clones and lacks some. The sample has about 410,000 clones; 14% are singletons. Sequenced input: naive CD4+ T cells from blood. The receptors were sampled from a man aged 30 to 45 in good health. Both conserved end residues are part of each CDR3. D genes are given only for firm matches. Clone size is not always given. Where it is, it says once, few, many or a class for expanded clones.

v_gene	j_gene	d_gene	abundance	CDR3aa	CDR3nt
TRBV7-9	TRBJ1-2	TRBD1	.	CASSLGYGDRGDGYTF	TGTGCCAGCAGCTTGGGATATGGGGACAGGGGAGATGGCTACACCTTC
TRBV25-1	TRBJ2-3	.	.	CASSADRTRTQYF	TGTGCCAGCAGCGCGGACAGGACTAGAACGCAGTATTTT
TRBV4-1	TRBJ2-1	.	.	CASSQDPTRADTYNEQFF	TGCGCCAGCAGCCAAGACCCCACGCGGGCCGACACCTACAATGAGCAGTTCTTC
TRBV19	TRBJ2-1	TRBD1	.	CASSDWTGNLRNEQFF	TGTGCCAGTAGTGATTGGACAGGGAACCTCCGAAATGAGCAGTTCTTC
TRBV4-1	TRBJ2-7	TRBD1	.	CASSRQTGDTSYEQYF	TGCGCCAGCAGCCGACAGACAGGGGACACGTCCTACGAGCAGTACTTC
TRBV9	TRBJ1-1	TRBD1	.	CASSVGGGAENTEAFF	TGTGCCAGCAGCGTAGGAGGGGGCGCGGAGAACACTGAAGCTTTCTTT
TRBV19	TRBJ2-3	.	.	CASSIFGGGSDTQYF	TGTGCCAGTAGTATATTCGGTGGGGGGTCCGATACGCAGTATTTT
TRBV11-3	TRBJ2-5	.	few	CASSPQEQETQYF	TGTGCCAGCAGCCCGCAGGAGCAAGAGACCCAGTACTTC
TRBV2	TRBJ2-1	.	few	CASKIQGLYNEQFF	TGTGCCAGCAAAATCCAGGGGCTTTACAATGAGCAGTTCTTC
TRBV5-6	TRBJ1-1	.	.	CASRLVGRDTEAFF	TGTGCCAGCAGATTGGTCGGTAGGGACACTGAAGCTTTCTTT
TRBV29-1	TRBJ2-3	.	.	CSVEVGNTQYF	TGCAGCGTTGAAGTGGGCAATACGCAGTATTTT
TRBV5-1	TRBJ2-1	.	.	CASSTHYNEQFF	TGCGCCAGCAGCACGCACTACAATGAGCAGTTCTTC
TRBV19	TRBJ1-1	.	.	CASYDRSVFGTEAFF	TGTGCCAGTTATGACAGGTCCGTGTTCGGCACTGAAGCTTTCTTT
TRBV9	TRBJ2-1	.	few	CASSVGWSYNEQFF	TGTGCCAGCAGCGTAGGTTGGTCCTACAATGAGCAGTTCTTC
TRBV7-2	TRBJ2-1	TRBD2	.	CASSLGGLAGKNEQFF	TGTGCCAGCAGCTTAGGAGGACTAGCGGGGAAGAATGAGCAGTTCTTC
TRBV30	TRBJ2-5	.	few	CAWSVLETQYF	TGTGCCTGGAGTGTACTGGAGACCCAGTACTTC